These T cell receptor beta chains were read from a single sample in a study of regulatory T cells in long-lasting Graves disease. TCRdb independently ran MiXCR on the multiplex PCR reads; one entry per CDR3 protein. The table records around 480,000 distinct CDR3 sequences, roughly a sixth of them present only once. The same data also went into a second study, on T cells in Graves' hyperthyroidism and ophthalmopathy.

Sequences were derived from peripheral blood mononuclear cells (PBMCs), sampled at new diagnosis, from a patient treated with antithyroid drugs. The receptors derive from a woman in her forties or fifties with Graves disease. CDR3s include the opening cysteine and the closing phenylalanine or tryptophan. A D gene is named only where the DNA matches it firmly. Size is omitted from some rows. Given values are once, few, many or a class for expanded clones.

clone_size: .; v_call: TRBV11-3; j_call: TRBJ1-3; d_call: .; cdr3_aa: CASSSLGFGTGSGNTIYF; cdr3_nt: TGTGCCAGCAGCTCGTTAGGATTTGGGACGGGCTCTGGAAACACCATATATTTT
clone_size: .; v_call: TRBV27; j_call: TRBJ1-1; d_call: TRBD1; cdr3_aa: CGSRAGGRVEAFF; cdr3_nt: TGTGGATCCCGGGCAGGGGGACGGGTTGAAGCTTTCTTT
clone_size: .; v_call: TRBV20-1; j_call: TRBJ2-1; d_call: .; cdr3_aa: CSASGGLSNEQFF; cdr3_nt: TGCAGTGCTAGCGGGGGGCTGTCCAATGAGCAGTTCTTC
clone_size: .; v_call: TRBV28; j_call: TRBJ2-3; d_call: .; cdr3_aa: CASSSTLAGEDTQYF; cdr3_nt: TGTGCCAGCAGTTCGACACTAGCAGGAGAAGATACGCAGTATTTT
clone_size: many; v_call: TRBV3-1; j_call: TRBJ1-4; d_call: .; cdr3_aa: CASSQQSFNEKLFF; cdr3_nt: TGTGCCAGCAGCCAACAGTCCTTTAATGAAAAACTGTTTTTT
clone_size: many; v_call: TRBV5-5; j_call: TRBJ2-1; d_call: .; cdr3_aa: CASSLSGDPYNEQFF; cdr3_nt: TGTGCCAGCAGCTTGTCGGGAGACCCCTACAATGAGCAGTTCTTC
clone_size: .; v_call: TRBV7-9; j_call: TRBJ2-3; d_call: .; cdr3_aa: CASTGASLSTDTQYF; cdr3_nt: TGTGCCAGCACAGGGGCTAGTCTTTCCACAGATACGCAGTATTTT
clone_size: many; v_call: TRBV9; j_call: TRBJ2-3; d_call: .; cdr3_aa: CASSVVSAADTQYF; cdr3_nt: TGTGCCAGCAGCGTAGTTAGCGCCGCCGATACGCAGTATTTT
clone_size: .; v_call: TRBV5-1; j_call: TRBJ2-7; d_call: .; cdr3_aa: CASSLSNRVSYEQYF; cdr3_nt: TGCGCCAGCAGCTTGTCCAACAGGGTCTCCTACGAGCAGTACTTC
clone_size: .; v_call: TRBV7-2; j_call: TRBJ1-5; d_call: .; cdr3_aa: CASSMFDQPQHF; cdr3_nt: TGTGCCAGCAGCATGTTCGACCAGCCCCAGCATTTT
clone_size: .; v_call: TRBV9; j_call: TRBJ1-2; d_call: .; cdr3_aa: CASSGRQVHYGYTF; cdr3_nt: TGTGCCAGCAGCGGAAGACAGGTTCACTATGGCTACACCTTC
clone_size: .; v_call: TRBV9; j_call: TRBJ2-3; d_call: .; cdr3_aa: CASSVESAGAYTDTQYF; cdr3_nt: TGTGCCAGCAGCGTGGAAAGCGCGGGGGCCTACACAGATACGCAGTATTTT
clone_size: many; v_call: TRBV15; j_call: TRBJ2-7; d_call: .; cdr3_aa: CATSRTRDTAYEQYF; cdr3_nt: TGTGCCACCAGCAGAACAAGGGACACAGCCTACGAGCAGTACTTC
clone_size: many; v_call: TRBV30; j_call: TRBJ1-1; d_call: .; cdr3_aa: CAWSKGGNTEAFF; cdr3_nt: TGTGCCTGGAGTAAGGGAGGGAACACTGAAGCTTTCTTT
clone_size: few; v_call: TRBV13; j_call: TRBJ1-2; d_call: .; cdr3_aa: CASREDFYGYTF; cdr3_nt: TGTGCCAGCAGGGAAGATTTTTATGGCTACACCTTC
clone_size: many; v_call: TRBV3-1; j_call: TRBJ2-5; d_call: TRBD2; cdr3_aa: CASSQDHPGRQETQYF; cdr3_nt: TGTGCCAGCAGCCAAGATCATCCCGGGAGGCAAGAGACCCAGTACTTC
clone_size: few; v_call: TRBV6-1; j_call: TRBJ1-6; d_call: TRBD1; cdr3_aa: CASSRQGRTHSPLHF; cdr3_nt: TGTGCCAGCAGTCGACAGGGAAGGACCCATTCACCCCTCCACTTT
clone_size: .; v_call: TRBV12-5; j_call: TRBJ1-5; d_call: .; cdr3_aa: CASGLSTMNRPQHF; cdr3_nt: TGTGCTAGTGGTTTGTCCACTATGAATCGGCCCCAGCATTTT
clone_size: many; v_call: TRBV3-1; j_call: TRBJ1-5; d_call: .; cdr3_aa: CASSQDRLDQPQHF; cdr3_nt: TGTGCCAGCAGCCAAGATAGGCTCGATCAGCCCCAGCATTTT
clone_size: few; v_call: TRBV7-2; j_call: TRBJ2-2; d_call: .; cdr3_aa: CASSLVGGTPLWTGELFF; cdr3_nt: TGTGCCAGCAGCTTAGTGGGGGGTACGCCACTCTGGACCGGGGAGCTGTTTTTT
clone_size: .; v_call: TRBV30; j_call: TRBJ2-1; d_call: .; cdr3_aa: CAWSVGPGNEQFF; cdr3_nt: TGTGCCTGGAGTGTAGGCCCTGGGAATGAGCAGTTCTTC
clone_size: .; v_call: TRBV19; j_call: TRBJ1-3; d_call: TRBD1; cdr3_aa: CASSPGDSRNTIYF; cdr3_nt: TGTGCCAGTAGTCCGGGGGACAGTCGGAACACCATATATTTT
clone_size: few; v_call: TRBV6-2/TRBV6-3; j_call: TRBJ2-5; d_call: .; cdr3_aa: CASSYSKGGETQYF; cdr3_nt: TGTGCCAGCAGTTACTCGAAAGGGGGAGAGACCCAGTACTTC
clone_size: many; v_call: TRBV20-1; j_call: TRBJ2-7; d_call: TRBD1; cdr3_aa: CSASRDRFTYEQYF; cdr3_nt: TGCAGTGCTAGTCGGGACAGGTTCACCTACGAGCAGTACTTC
clone_size: .; v_call: TRBV5-8; j_call: TRBJ1-6; d_call: .; cdr3_aa: CASSLEQGRYNSPLHF; cdr3_nt: TGTGCCAGCAGCTTGGAACAGGGTCGATATAATTCACCCCTCCACTTT
clone_size: .; v_call: TRBV28; j_call: TRBJ1-4; d_call: TRBD1; cdr3_aa: CASSRLQGSLVTNEKLFF; cdr3_nt: TGTGCCAGCAGTCGTCTACAGGGGAGTCTCGTGACTAATGAAAAACTGTTTTTT
clone_size: .; v_call: TRBV5-1; j_call: TRBJ2-3; d_call: .; cdr3_aa: CASSVHSRGAGTDTQYF; cdr3_nt: TGCGCCAGCAGCGTACACTCCAGGGGAGCGGGCACAGATACGCAGTATTTT
clone_size: many; v_call: TRBV18; j_call: TRBJ1-1; d_call: .; cdr3_aa: CASSPMGGANTEAFF; cdr3_nt: TGTGCCAGCTCCCCGATGGGGGGGGCGAACACTGAAGCTTTCTTT
clone_size: many; v_call: TRBV20-1; j_call: TRBJ2-1; d_call: TRBD2; cdr3_aa: CSAPGTTQSYNEQFF; cdr3_nt: TGCAGTGCGCCAGGGACTACGCAATCCTACAATGAGCAGTTCTTC
clone_size: .; v_call: TRBV7-8; j_call: TRBJ2-3; d_call: .; cdr3_aa: CASSLRQRDTQYF; cdr3_nt: TGTGCCAGCAGCCTCCGTCAAAGGGATACGCAGTATTTT
clone_size: .; v_call: TRBV7-9; j_call: TRBJ2-3; d_call: .; cdr3_aa: CASSWNPRADTQYF; cdr3_nt: TGTGCCAGCAGCTGGAATCCGAGGGCCGATACGCAGTATTTT
clone_size: few; v_call: TRBV19; j_call: TRBJ2-1; d_call: TRBD1; cdr3_aa: CAKTDRGEFF; cdr3_nt: TGTGCCAAAACGGACAGGGGTGAGTTCTTC
clone_size: .; v_call: TRBV19; j_call: TRBJ1-5; d_call: .; cdr3_aa: CASSIAAAQPQHF; cdr3_nt: TGTGCCAGTAGTATAGCGGCAGCCCAGCCCCAGCATTTT
clone_size: many; v_call: TRBV6-5; j_call: TRBJ2-7; d_call: .; cdr3_aa: CASSYTRAGWIFEQYF; cdr3_nt: TGTGCCAGCAGTTACACCAGGGCGGGTTGGATTTTTGAGCAGTACTTC
clone_size: many; v_call: TRBV12-3/TRBV12-4; j_call: TRBJ2-7; d_call: TRBD1; cdr3_aa: CASSTRQGGEQYF; cdr3_nt: TGTGCCAGCAGTACCCGACAGGGCGGCGAGCAGTACTTC
clone_size: .; v_call: TRBV5-1; j_call: TRBJ1-2; d_call: .; cdr3_aa: CASSQNLRGVDYGYTF; cdr3_nt: TGCGCCAGCAGCCAAAATCTCCGGGGAGTGGACTATGGCTACACCTTC
clone_size: .; v_call: TRBV20-1; j_call: TRBJ2-7; d_call: TRBD2; cdr3_aa: CSARDYTSGFSYEQYF; cdr3_nt: TGCAGTGCTAGAGATTATACTAGCGGGTTCTCCTACGAGCAGTACTTC
clone_size: many; v_call: TRBV3-1; j_call: TRBJ1-5; d_call: TRBD1; cdr3_aa: CASSQAGQVLGPQHF; cdr3_nt: TGTGCCAGCAGCCAAGCTGGACAGGTGCTTGGGCCCCAGCATTTT
clone_size: .; v_call: TRBV29-1; j_call: TRBJ2-7; d_call: .; cdr3_aa: CSVELRDRYEQYF; cdr3_nt: TGCAGCGTTGAGTTGCGGGACAGATACGAGCAGTACTTC
clone_size: few; v_call: TRBV2; j_call: TRBJ1-6; d_call: .; cdr3_aa: CASSYLKTGNSPLHF; cdr3_nt: TGTGCCAGCAGTTACTTAAAGACAGGAAATTCACCCCTCCACTTT
clone_size: few; v_call: TRBV28; j_call: TRBJ2-5; d_call: .; cdr3_aa: CASIPGWGFRETQYF; cdr3_nt: TGTGCCAGCATCCCGGGGTGGGGGTTTCGAGAGACCCAGTACTTC